The 6 T cell receptor beta chains given below trace back to one sample, sequenced in a study of neurological immune-mediated disorders. MiXCR, run by TCRdb on the 5' RACE reads, gives a single entry per CDR3 protein. The table lists about 62,000 distinct CDR3 sequences, around 4.7% of them singletons, with approximately 3.5% in the top ten. The specimen sequenced was PBMCs. These receptors were taken from a woman aged 45-65 years with multiple sclerosis.

This clonotype appeared a few times. A read error is possible here, since a much larger clone lies one base away. CDR3 loop: CVSSLMSGQPQHF. DNA for the CDR3: TGTGTCAGCAGCCTTATGTCGGGTCAGCCCCAGCATTTT. V gene TRBV14 combines with J gene TRBJ1-5, with no clear D. Germline lookup yields CDR1 SGHDN and CDR2 FVKESK. CDR3 length: 13 residues.

The rearrangement joins TRBV7-2 to TRBJ2-7; TRBD1 or TRBD2 may be the D gene (5 bases each). The germline CDR1 and CDR2 sequences are SGHTA and FQGNSA. Trimming stripped 5 bases from V and 3 bases from J, with 17 bases between. This CDR3 has 15 amino acids. DNA for the CDR3: TGTGCCAGCAGCGTAACCGGGACGACTCTCTACGAGCAGTACTTC. Translation gives CASSVTGTTLYEQYF.

This clonotype was counted at least ten times. V is TRBV7-6 and J is TRBJ2-1; 7 bases line up with TRBD1. Germline V lookup: CDR1 SGHVS, CDR2 FNYEAQ. The CDR3 length is 17 residues. The junction had 15 bases not matched to a gene; V was cut back by 3 bases and J by 7 bases. The CDR3 nucleotides read TGTGCCAGCAGCTTCAATCTTAGAGGCAGGGGGACAAATGAGCAGTTCTTC. Translating gives CASSFNLRGRGTNEQFF.

This clonotype came up many times. The genes are TRBV27 and TRBJ1-5, with D hard to call. Deletions cut 6 bases from V and 9 bases from J, with 21 bases between. CDR1 MNHEY and CDR2 SMNVEV come from the germline V gene (reference sequence). The length of the CDR3 is 15 residues. CDR3 amino acids: CASSSLGTDGRPQHF. CDR3 nucleotide sequence: TGTGCCAGCAGCTCGTTAGGAACAGACGGTAGGCCCCAGCATTTT.

The sample holds many counts of this clonotype. DNA of the CDR3: TGCGCCAGCAGCTTAGGGGGATTCGGTAATTCACCCCTCCACTTT. The encoded protein is CASSLGGFGNSPLHF. The chain has TRBV5-1 and TRBJ1-6, with a weak D call TRBD1 (6 bases). Germline CDR1 and CDR2: SGHRS and YFSETQ. There are 15 residues in the CDR3. V lost 2 bases and J 6 bases, leaving 12 bases between the germline ends.

This chain connects TRBV5-1 to TRBJ2-5; D possibly corresponds to TRBD2 (5 bases). Per germline, CDR1 SGHRS and CDR2 YFSETQ. This CDR3 has 15 residues. V was pared by 3 bases and J by 2 bases, with 14 bases between. CDR3 nucleotides: TGCGCCAGCAGCTCGTATCGGGGTGAACAAGAGACCCAGTACTTC. Translating gives CASSSYRGEQETQYF. Full variable domain (outside the CDR3, taken from reference TRBV5-1 and TRBJ2-5): KAGVTQTPRYLIKTRGQQVTLSCSPISGHRSVSWYQQTPGQGLQFLFEYFSETQRNKGNFPGRFSGRQFSNSRSEMNVSTLELGDSALYLCASSSYRGEQETQYFGPGTRLLVL.